This TCR beta chain was sequenced during a study of T cell responses to AZD1222 COVID-19 vaccine. General study points: The breadth and depth of Spike-specific TCRs increased once two AZD1222 doses had been given. Donors skewed white British and female; clonal diversity was possibly underestimated. Only a handful of AZD1222 recipients, several in all, had baseline seropositivity.

The assay was immunoSEQ multiplex PCR, and TCRdb's table has in-frame clones only and misses some. The table lists 120,000 or so clones, roughly 89% of them singletons. A remark on this clone: As yet, its antigen is unknown.

Germline lookup yields CDR1 ENHRY and CDR2 SYGVKD. The CDR3 runs 14 residues. V trimming: 6 bases; J trimming: 4 bases; junction bases outside the gene matches: 8. The J gene is TRBJ1-2, the V gene TRBV10-3; 7 bases are a match to TRBD1. The source of this sequence is an adult in good health. The sequences come from peripheral blood, collected on day 0 of AZD1222 vaccination. The CDR3 nucleotides read TGTGCCATCAGACCCGGGACAGCGGGCTATGGCTACACCTTC. It encodes CAIRPGTAGYGYTF.